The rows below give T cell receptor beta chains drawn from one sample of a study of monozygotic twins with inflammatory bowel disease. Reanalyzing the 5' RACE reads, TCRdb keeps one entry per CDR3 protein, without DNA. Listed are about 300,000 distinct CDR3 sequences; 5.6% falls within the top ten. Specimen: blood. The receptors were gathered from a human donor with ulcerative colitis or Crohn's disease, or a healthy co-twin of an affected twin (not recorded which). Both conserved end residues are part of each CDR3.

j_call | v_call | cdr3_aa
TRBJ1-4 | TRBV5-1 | CASSWREDSLNEKLFF
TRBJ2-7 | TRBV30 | CACRQGSYEQYF
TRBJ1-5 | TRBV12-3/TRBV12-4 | CASRGGTRGPNQPQHF
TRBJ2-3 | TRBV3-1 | CASSPWTSGHTDTQYF
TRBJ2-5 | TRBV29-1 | CSVLGQLNSRETQYF
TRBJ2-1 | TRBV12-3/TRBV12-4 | CASSRDTTGAGDNEQFF
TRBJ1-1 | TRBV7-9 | CASSVFGQNTEAFF
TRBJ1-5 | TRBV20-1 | CSARDPPGGQPQHF
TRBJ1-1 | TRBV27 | CASSLEGRHLNTEAFF
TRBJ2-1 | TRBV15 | CATSGRLAGPGDEQFF
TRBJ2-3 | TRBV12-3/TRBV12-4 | CASSFTGTSADQYF
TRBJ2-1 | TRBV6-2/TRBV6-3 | CASSKGTSGRSYNEQFF
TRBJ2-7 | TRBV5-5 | CASSHRGNYEQYF
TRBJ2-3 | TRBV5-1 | CASSGSSGRDTQYF
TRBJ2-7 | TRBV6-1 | CASSEAAGTPYEQYF
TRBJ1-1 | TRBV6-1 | CASRAIGIPGTEAFF
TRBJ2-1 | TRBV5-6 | CASSFLDLISNEQFF
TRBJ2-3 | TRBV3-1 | CASSTRGAADTQYF
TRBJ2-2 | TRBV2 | CASSEDRAGELFF
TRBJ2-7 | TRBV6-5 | CASGYSLLYEQYF
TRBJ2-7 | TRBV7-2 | CASSLGRGTYEQYF
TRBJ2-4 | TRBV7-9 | CASSLGGGNIQYF
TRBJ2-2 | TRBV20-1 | CSARDQAGGTGELFF
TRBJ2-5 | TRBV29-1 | CSAGGLAGETQYF
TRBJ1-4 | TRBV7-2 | CASSLARSEKLFF
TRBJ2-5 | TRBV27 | CASSRKERETQYF